These T cell receptor beta chains were read from a single sample in a study of OX40 agonist ivuxolimab in advanced cancers. Data came from immunoSEQ multiplex PCR; TCRdb stores just in-frame clones and leaves some out. The sample includes 55,000 to 75,000 clones, approximately 80% of them seen just once. The sample here was CD4+ or CD8+ T cells sorted from blood, taken in a trial of the OX40 agonist ivuxolimab. These receptors all stem from an adult with an advanced solid tumor such as melanoma, head and neck, liver or kidney cancer. CDR3s include the opening cysteine and the closing phenylalanine or tryptophan. D genes are given only for firm matches. Clone size is stated in some rows and not others, as once, few, many or a class when expanded.

d_gene	v_gene	abundance	j_gene	CDR3aa	CDR3nt
NA	TRBV28	NA	TRBJ1-5	CATRAPGGGNQPQHF	TGTGCCACCAGGGCCCCGGGAGGAGGCAATCAGCCCCAGCATTTT
TRBD1	TRBV5-4	NA	TRBJ1-1	CASSSRQGRGTEAFF	TGTGCCAGCAGCAGCAGACAGGGGAGGGGAACTGAAGCTTTCTTT
NA	TRBV11-2	NA	TRBJ1-1	CASSLEQYTEAFF	TGTGCCAGCAGCTTAGAACAGTACACTGAAGCTTTCTTT
NA	TRBV6-5	NA	TRBJ1-2	CASSWVDGYTF	TGTGCCAGCAGTTGGGTCGATGGCTACACCTTC
TRBD2	TRBV4-3	NA	TRBJ2-7	CASSQDGGGYEQYF	TGCGCCAGCAGCCAAGATGGGGGAGGGTACGAGCAGTACTTC
TRBD1	TRBV28	NA	TRBJ2-3	CASRSGGAYRGTQYF	TGTGCCAGTCGATCAGGGGGCGCTTATAGGGGTACGCAGTATTTT
NA	TRBV5-1	NA	TRBJ2-3	CASSLGANPDTQYF	TGCGCCAGCAGCTTGGGAGCCAACCCAGATACGCAGTATTTT
NA	TRBV19	NA	TRBJ1-6	CASRITGAIYNSPLHF	TGTGCCAGTAGAATTACAGGTGCTATTTATAATTCACCCCTCCACTTT
NA	TRBV7-8	NA	TRBJ2-3	CASSLEARGDTQYF	TGTGCCAGCAGCTTAGAGGCACGGGGAGATACGCAGTATTTT
TRBD2	TRBV27	NA	TRBJ2-5	CASRTGRSGAPFTQYF	TGTGCCAGCAGAACGGGGAGAAGCGGGGCCCCGTTTACCCAGTACTTC
NA	TRBV6-6	NA	TRBJ1-1	CASSYSAGGGTEAFF	TGTGCCAGCAGTTACTCAGCTGGGGGGGGGACTGAAGCTTTCTTT
NA	TRBV7-2	NA	TRBJ2-1	CASSLGTEYNEQFF	TGTGCCAGCAGCTTAGGGACGGAGTACAATGAGCAGTTCTTC
TRBD1	TRBV7-9	NA	TRBJ2-7	CASSQTGTGAPEQYF	TGTGCCAGCAGCCAAACCGGGACAGGGGCCCCCGAGCAGTACTTC
NA	TRBV5-1	NA	TRBJ2-3	CASSFRTEVVSRSQDTQYF	TGCGCCAGCAGCTTTCGGACAGAGGTTGTCAGTCGTTCTCAAGATACGCAGTATTTT
TRBD1	TRBV9	NA	TRBJ2-4	CASSVTGDKNIQYF	TGTGCCAGCAGCGTCACAGGGGATAAAAACATTCAGTACTTC
NA	TRBV19	NA	TRBJ1-2	CASSIDLEGDYGYTF	TGTGCCAGTAGTATAGATCTGGAAGGGGACTATGGCTACACCTTC
NA	TRBV11-2	NA	TRBJ2-3	CASSSPSTDTQYF	TGTGCCAGCAGCTCTCCTAGCACAGATACGCAGTATTTT
TRBD1	TRBV27	NA	TRBJ1-4	CASSPWTGVPTNEKLFF	TGTGCCAGCAGTCCCTGGACAGGGGTGCCAACTAATGAAAAACTGTTTTTT
TRBD1	TRBV28	NA	TRBJ2-1	CASRSIPNRGQYNEQFF	TGTGCCAGCAGGTCAATCCCCAACAGGGGGCAGTACAATGAGCAGTTCTTC
TRBD1	TRBV7-9	NA	TRBJ1-6	CASSQDPQGDTYNSPLHF	TGTGCCAGCAGCCAAGACCCCCAGGGGGATACCTATAATTCACCCCTCCACTTT
NA	TRBV27	NA	TRBJ2-2	CAARDRTGELFF	TGTGCCGCCAGAGACAGAACCGGGGAGCTGTTTTTT
TRBD1	TRBV6-5	NA	TRBJ2-7	CASSPRQGSYEQYF	TGTGCCAGCAGTCCTCGACAGGGGAGCTACGAGCAGTACTTC
NA	TRBV27	NA	TRBJ2-7	CASSRGYYEQYF	TGTGCCAGCAGTAGGGGATACTACGAGCAGTACTTC
TRBD2	TRBV9	NA	TRBJ2-5	CASSPGLAQETQYF	TGTGCCAGCAGCCCCGGACTAGCGCAAGAGACCCAGTACTTC
NA	TRBV14	NA	TRBJ1-3	CASSQDRNTIYF	TGTGCCAGCAGCCAGGATCGAAACACCATATATTTT
NA	TRBV10-2	NA	TRBJ2-5	CATRRGETQYF	TGCGCCACCCGTAGGGGGGAGACCCAGTACTTC
NA	TRBV7-9	NA	TRBJ2-7	CASAGTESYEQYF	TGTGCCAGCGCCGGGACGGAATCCTACGAGCAGTACTTC
NA	TRBV11-2	NA	TRBJ1-2	CASSLDENYGYTF	TGTGCCAGCAGCCTAGACGAGAACTATGGCTACACCTTC
TRBD1	TRBV5-8	NA	TRBJ1-1	CASRRTGSVEAFF	TGTGCCAGCAGGAGGACAGGGTCGGTTGAAGCTTTCTTT
NA	TRBV7-2	NA	TRBJ1-2	CASSRGERGYTF	TGTGCCAGCAGCCGAGGGGAGCGGGGCTACACCTTC
NA	TRBV7-2	NA	TRBJ2-7	CASSLISYEQYF	TGTGCCAGCAGCTTAATTTCCTACGAGCAGTACTTC
TRBD1	TRBV19	NA	TRBJ1-2	CASSAPGTGDHGYTF	TGTGCCAGTAGTGCACCCGGGACAGGGGATCATGGCTACACCTTC
TRBD1	TRBV7-2	NA	TRBJ1-3	CASSGPDTGDGNTIYF	TGTGCCAGCAGCGGTCCGGATACAGGGGACGGAAACACCATATATTTT
TRBD1	TRBV2	NA	TRBJ1-1	CASSRQGMNTEAFF	TGTGCCAGCAGCCGACAGGGGATGAACACTGAAGCTTTCTTT
TRBD2	TRBV11-2	NA	TRBJ2-7	CASSTWGVAGGAPYEQYF	TGTGCCAGCAGCACCTGGGGAGTGGCGGGAGGGGCCCCCTACGAGCAGTACTTC
NA	TRBV4-1	NA	TRBJ2-7	CASSQDLDRTYEQYF	TGCGCCAGCAGCCAAGATTTAGACAGGACCTACGAGCAGTACTTC
TRBD1	TRBV4-3	NA	TRBJ1-2	CASSQEDTGTGVYGYTF	TGCGCCAGCAGCCAGGAAGATACCGGGACAGGGGTCTATGGCTACACCTTC
NA	TRBV4-1	NA	TRBJ2-5	CASSQDTGRGQETQYF	TGCGCCAGCAGCCAAGATACGGGCAGGGGCCAAGAGACCCAGTACTTC
NA	TRBV4-3	NA	TRBJ2-5	CASSQDLRGQETQYF	TGCGCCAGCAGCCAAGATTTGCGGGGTCAAGAGACCCAGTACTTC
NA	TRBV6-5	NA	TRBJ1-1	CASRGPTEAFF	TGTGCCAGCAGGGGACCCACTGAAGCTTTCTTT
NA	TRBV5-6	NA	TRBJ1-5	CASSSGQQVNQPQHF	TGTGCCAGCAGCTCAGGACAGCAAGTGAATCAGCCCCAGCATTTT
NA	TRBV7-9	many	TRBJ2-7	CASSRTGHKDYEQYF	TGTGCCAGCAGCCGAACGGGACACAAGGACTACGAGCAGTACTTC
NA	TRBV5-1	once	TRBJ2-5	CASSPRGGDQETQYF	TGCGCCAGCAGCCCACGAGGAGGAGACCAAGAGACCCAGTACTTC